This T cell receptor (beta chain) was retrieved from a study of T-cell reconstitution after alpha-beta-depleted transplantation in children (dated by TCRdb to 2015 to 2016). A note on the overall study: T-cell immune reconstitution after TCRalphabeta/CD19-depleted allogeneic hematopoietic cell transplantation in children was quantitatively tracked in the study by means of TCR repertoire profiling. What the authors observed across the whole study: Over the following months the frequencies of hyperexpanded clones went down, and after one year T-cell counts and TCRbeta diversity were mostly credited to newly produced T cells. Apparently early alphabetaT-cell count recovery about two months after transplant reportedly relied on only several hundred rapidly expanded clones derived from non-depleted graft cells. In some patients, the high TCRbeta diversity seen at day 60 was put down to recipient T cells and intrathymic progenitors that had survived conditioning.

To note about this clonotype: Which antigen it targets is not known. There are no base qualities to consult, and no much larger clone falls within one base.

Library generation was performed with PCR. Sequencing used an Illumina HiSeq 2500. Molecular barcoding was employed in the preparation of TCR libraries, with unique molecular identifiers being used to normalize TCRbeta repertoire quantification. In-frame beta chains were kept once TCRdb had trimmed the public reads at Q25 with fastp and called clones with MiXCR. Here each entry gathers all rows of one CDR3 protein and keeps the most common genes and DNA. The sample table records 500,000 to 650,000 distinct CDR3 sequences; roughly an eighth of these occur just once. The ten most abundant clones make up 12% to 15% of the sample. The treatment or condition label, read with the paper, signifies: allogeneic hematopoietic cell transplantation with graft depleted of TCRalphabeta T cells and CD19 B cells. TCRalphabeta/CD19-depleted allogeneic hematopoietic cell grafts were given to the transplant recipients, all of whom were children.

The TCR originated in a female patient between 2 and 15 years old who had a stem cell transplant for aplastic anemia, so the T cells may come from the graft donor. The sequencing used PBMCs, mostly from graft donor cells, collected 180 days after TCRalphabeta/CD19-depleted stem cell transplant.

The CDR3 region: CSVHDPISGSSYEQYF. The DNA is TGCAGCGTCCACGACCCGATTAGCGGGAGTTCCTACGAGCAGTACTTC. The chain employs TRBV29-1 and TRBJ2-7; 9 central bases correspond to TRBD2. The germline V gene encodes CDR1 SQVTM and CDR2 ANQGSEA. The junction shows trimming of 6 bases on V and 1 base on J, and the gene matches do not reach 13 bases of it. Taken from cysteine to phenylalanine, the CDR3 has 16 residues. The read is trimmed to its CDR3 DNA, 48 bases read in frame from base 1.